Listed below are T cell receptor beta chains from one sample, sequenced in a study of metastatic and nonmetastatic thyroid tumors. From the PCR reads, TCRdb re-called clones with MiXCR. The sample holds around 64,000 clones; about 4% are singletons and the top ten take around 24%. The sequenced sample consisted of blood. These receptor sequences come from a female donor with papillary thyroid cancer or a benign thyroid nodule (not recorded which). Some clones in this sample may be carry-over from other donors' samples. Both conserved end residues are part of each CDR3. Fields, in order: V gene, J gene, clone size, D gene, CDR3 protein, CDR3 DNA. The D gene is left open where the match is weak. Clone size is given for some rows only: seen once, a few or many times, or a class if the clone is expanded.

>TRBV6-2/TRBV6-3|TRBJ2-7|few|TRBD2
CASSDGTSGFYEQYF
TGTGCCAGCAGTGACGGGACTAGCGGTTTCTACGAGCAGTACTTC
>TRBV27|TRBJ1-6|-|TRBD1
CASRKGQTGQLAYSPLHF
TGTGCCAGCAGGAAGGGACAGACCGGACAACTCGCTTATTCACCCCTCCACTTT
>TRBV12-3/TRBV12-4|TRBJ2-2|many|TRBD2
CISGSSGELFF
TGTATTAGCGGGAGTTCCGGGGAGCTGTTTTTT
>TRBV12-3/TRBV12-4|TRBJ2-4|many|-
CASGRQGSNIQYF
TGTGCCAGCGGACGCCAGGGGAGTAACATTCAGTACTTC
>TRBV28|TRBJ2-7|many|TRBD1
CASSFAGDRAGEQYF
TGTGCCAGCAGTTTCGCGGGGGACAGGGCGGGCGAGCAGTACTTC
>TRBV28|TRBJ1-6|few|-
CASSLAQNNNSPLHF
TGTGCCAGCAGTTTGGCTCAGAATAATAATTCACCCCTCCACTTT
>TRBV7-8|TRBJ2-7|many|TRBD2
CASSDGLGDEQYF
TGTGCCAGCAGCGACGGACTAGGGGACGAGCAGTACTTC
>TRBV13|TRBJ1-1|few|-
CASSPSTGSPSAMNTEAFF
TGTGCCAGCAGCCCAAGTACAGGGTCCCCTTCGGCGATGAACACTGAAGCTTTCTTT
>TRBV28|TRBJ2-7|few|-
CASTPGSSYEQYF
TGTGCCAGCACCCCGGGGTCCTCCTACGAGCAGTACTTC
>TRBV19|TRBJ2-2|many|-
CASRGPREAGELFF
TGTGCCAGTAGGGGGCCCAGGGAGGCCGGGGAGCTGTTTTTT
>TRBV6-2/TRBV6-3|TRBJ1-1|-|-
CATSRPMNTEDFF
TGTGCCACCAGTAGGCCCATGAACACTGAAGATTTCTTT
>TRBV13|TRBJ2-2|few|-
CASSPPQDRTELFF
TGTGCCAGCAGCCCCCCACAAGACAGAACGGAGCTGTTTTTT
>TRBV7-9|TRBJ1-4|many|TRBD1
CASSSGTDNEKLFF
TGTGCCAGCAGCTCTGGGACAGACAATGAAAAACTGTTTTTT
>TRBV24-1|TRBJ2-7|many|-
CATSDSRLQAQYF
TGTGCCACCAGTGACTCCCGACTGCAGGCTCAGTACTTC
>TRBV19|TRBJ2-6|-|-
CASSKGVTSGANVLTF
TGTGCCAGTAGTAAGGGGGTGACCTCTGGGGCCAACGTCCTGACTTTC
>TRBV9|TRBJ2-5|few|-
CASSVGLGSGETQYF
TGTGCCAGCAGCGTAGGTCTGGGGAGTGGAGAGACCCAGTACTTC
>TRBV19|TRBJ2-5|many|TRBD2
CASSRTGTSGEETQYF
TGTGCCAGTAGTCGGACCGGGACTAGCGGGGAAGAGACCCAGTACTTC
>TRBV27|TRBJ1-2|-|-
CASSLSGGYGYTF
TGTGCCAGCAGTTTGTCAGGTGGCTATGGCTACACCTTC
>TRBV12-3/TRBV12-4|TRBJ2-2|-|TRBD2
CASGLGTSRMTGELFF
TGTGCCAGCGGCCTAGGGACTAGCCGGATGACCGGGGAGCTGTTTTTT
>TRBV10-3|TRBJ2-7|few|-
CAISELQGAAYEQYF
TGTGCCATCAGTGAATTGCAGGGCGCAGCCTACGAGCAGTACTTC
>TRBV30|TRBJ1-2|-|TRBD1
CAWSVGGRSYGYTF
TGTGCCTGGAGTGTAGGGGGCCGCTCCTATGGCTACACCTTC
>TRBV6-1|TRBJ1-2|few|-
CASSYLRGNIYGYTF
TGTGCCAGCAGTTATTTAAGGGGTAACATATATGGCTACACCTTC
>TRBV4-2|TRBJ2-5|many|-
CASSQVGDQETQYF
TGTGCCAGCAGCCAAGTCGGGGACCAAGAGACCCAGTACTTC
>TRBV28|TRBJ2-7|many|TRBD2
CASKLAGINPYYEQYF
TGTGCCAGCAAACTAGCGGGAATTAACCCTTACTACGAGCAGTACTTC
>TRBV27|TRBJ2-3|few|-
CASNRRGTDTQYF
TGTGCCAGCAATCGACGGGGCACAGATACGCAGTATTTT
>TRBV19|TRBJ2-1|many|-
CASSPRRNEQFF
TGTGCCAGTAGTCCTCGGCGCAATGAGCAGTTCTTC
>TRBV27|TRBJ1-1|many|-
CASSFRARDTEAFF
TGTGCCAGCAGTTTTCGGGCGCGCGACACTGAAGCTTTCTTT
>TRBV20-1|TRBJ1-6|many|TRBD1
CSARPQGVAYNSPLHF
TGCAGTGCTAGACCACAGGGGGTCGCCTATAATTCACCCCTCCACTTT
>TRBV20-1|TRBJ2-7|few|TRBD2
CSARGLAGVPYEQYF
TGCAGTGCTAGAGGACTAGCGGGAGTCCCCTACGAGCAGTACTTC
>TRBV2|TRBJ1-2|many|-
CASSLGGFGGYTF
TGTGCCAGCAGCCTGGGAGGGTTTGGTGGCTACACCTTC
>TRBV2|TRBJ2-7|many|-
CASSDLSKQNEQYF
TGTGCCAGCAGTGACCTCTCCAAGCAGAACGAGCAGTACTTC
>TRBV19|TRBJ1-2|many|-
CASSFRDAYGYTF
TGTGCCAGTAGTTTCCGCGATGCCTATGGCTACACCTTC
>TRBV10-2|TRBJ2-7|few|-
CSSGEGGHEQYF
TGCTCCAGCGGTGAGGGGGGCCACGAGCAGTACTTC
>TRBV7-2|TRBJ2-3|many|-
CASSFSRGAGPLSTDTQYF
TGTGCCAGCAGCTTTTCGCGTGGAGCGGGCCCACTTAGCACAGATACGCAGTATTTT
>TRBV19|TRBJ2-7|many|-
CASSVSPDPSYEQYF
TGTGCCAGTAGTGTCTCCCCAGATCCATCCTACGAGCAGTACTTC
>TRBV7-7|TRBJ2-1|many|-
CASSSGTPTYNEQFF
TGTGCTAGCAGCTCCGGGACACCCACCTACAATGAGCAGTTCTTC
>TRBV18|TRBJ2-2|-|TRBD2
CASSPRLAGVAGELFF
TGTGCCAGCTCACCGCGGCTAGCGGGAGTTGCCGGGGAGCTGTTTTTT
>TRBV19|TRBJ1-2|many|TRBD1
CASSMVRGHYGYTF
TGTGCCAGTAGTATGGTCAGGGGGCACTATGGCTACACCTTC
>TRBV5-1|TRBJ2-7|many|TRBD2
CASSWTSGWGKYF
TGCGCCAGCAGCTGGACTAGCGGATGGGGGAAGTACTTC
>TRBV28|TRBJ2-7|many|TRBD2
CASGLTSGPYEQYF
TGTGCCAGCGGACTGACTAGCGGACCCTACGAGCAGTACTTC
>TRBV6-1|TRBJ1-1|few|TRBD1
CASIQPGGSGSTEAFF
TGTGCCAGCATTCAACCAGGGGGTTCGGGCTCCACTGAAGCTTTCTTT
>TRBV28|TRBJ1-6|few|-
CASSLCGKGGGSDSPLHF
TGTGCCAGCAGTTTATGTGGAAAGGGGGGGGGATCCGATTCACCCCTCCACTTT
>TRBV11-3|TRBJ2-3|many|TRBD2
CASSFNRLAGGPFSDTQYF
TGTGCCAGCAGCTTCAATCGACTAGCGGGAGGGCCTTTTTCAGATACGCAGTATTTT
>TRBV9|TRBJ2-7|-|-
CASSAWGCPEQYF
TGTGCCAGCAGCGCATGGGGGTGCCCCGAGCAGTATTTC
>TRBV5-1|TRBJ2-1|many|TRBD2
CASSWATSGRAGSNEQFF
TGCGCCAGCAGCTGGGCTACTAGCGGGAGGGCGGGTAGTAATGAGCAGTTCTTC
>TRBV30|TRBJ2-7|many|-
CAWSSRTEQYF
TGTGCCTGGAGTTCTAGGACCGAGCAGTACTTC
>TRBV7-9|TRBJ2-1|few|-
CASSSGRGFYNEQFF
TGTGCCAGCAGCTCCGGTCGGGGGTTCTACAATGAGCAGTTCTTC
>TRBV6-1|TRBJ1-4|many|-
CASSYSVNEKLFF
TGTGCCAGCAGTTATTCCGTTAATGAAAAACTGTTTTTT
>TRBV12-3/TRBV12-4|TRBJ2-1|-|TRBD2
CASSRSGKAQFF
TGTGCCAGCAGCCGTAGCGGGAAAGCGCAGTTCTTC
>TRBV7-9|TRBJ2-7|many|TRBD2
CASGSSGSWNEQYF
TGTGCCAGCGGATCTAGCGGGAGCTGGAACGAGCAGTACTTC
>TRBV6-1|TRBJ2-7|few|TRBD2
CASSEEGSGPSEQYF
TGTGCCAGCAGTGAAGAGGGTAGCGGGCCCTCCGAGCAGTACTTC
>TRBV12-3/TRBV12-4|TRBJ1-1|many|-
CASTPTGRRNTEAFF
TGTGCCAGCACCCCGACAGGTCGAAGGAACACTGAAGCTTTCTTT
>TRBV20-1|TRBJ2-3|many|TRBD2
CSATTTSGNTDTQYF
TGCAGTGCTACGACCACTAGCGGGAACACAGATACGCAGTATTTT